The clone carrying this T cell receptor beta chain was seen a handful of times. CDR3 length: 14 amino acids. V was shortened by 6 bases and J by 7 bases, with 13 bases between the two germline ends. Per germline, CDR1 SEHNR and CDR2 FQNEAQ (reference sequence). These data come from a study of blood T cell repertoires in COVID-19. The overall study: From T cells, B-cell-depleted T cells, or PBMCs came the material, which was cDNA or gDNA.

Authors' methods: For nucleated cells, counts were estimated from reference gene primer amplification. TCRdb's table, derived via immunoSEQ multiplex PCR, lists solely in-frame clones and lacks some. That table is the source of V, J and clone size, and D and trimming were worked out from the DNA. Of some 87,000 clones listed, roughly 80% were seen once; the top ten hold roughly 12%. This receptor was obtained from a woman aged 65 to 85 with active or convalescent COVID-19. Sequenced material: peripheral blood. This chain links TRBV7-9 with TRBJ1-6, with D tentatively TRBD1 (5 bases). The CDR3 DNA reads TGTGCCAGCAGACTAGACGGGGGGAATTCACCCCTCCACTTT. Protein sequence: CASRLDGGNSPLHF.